This T cell receptor beta chain was recorded in a study of graft-versus-host responses after intestinal transplantation. About the study: Anti-thymocyte globulin induction, then tacrolimus and steroids for approximately 3 years, went to all recipients. The study, taken as a whole, reports: Researchers found peak circulating GvH clone levels linked to early post-transplant HvG declines. GvH clones were identified in recipient marrow, with some first appearing in ileum or blood. Graft-donor T cell macrochimerism coincided with high graft-versus-host to host-versus-graft clonal ratios in allografts.

Assay used: immunoSEQ multiplex PCR; TCRdb lists only in-frame clones, some missing. The table includes around 110,000 clones, around 92% detected once. Per the germline V gene, CDR1 is LNHDA and CDR2 is SQIVND (reference sequence). V lost 2 bases, J lost 3 bases, and 1 base stayed unmatched. This CDR3 has 14 residues. On this clone itself: The antigen is undetermined.

Sequenced here: unstimulated CD8+ T cells sorted from spleen or lymph node cells, sampled before transplant. The clonotype was recovered from a human donor who was the organ donor for an intestinal transplant. J is TRBJ2-7 and V is TRBV19, with 10 nucleotides matching TRBD2. This CDR3 is CASSILAGVYEQYF. CDR3 bases: TGTGCCAGTAGTATACTAGCGGGGGTCTACGAGCAGTACTTC.